The source of this T cell receptor beta chain is a study of tumor and adjacent non-tumor tissue in lung cancer. Study conclusions and caveats: Significantly higher TCR diversity was found in tumor than normal lung.

A modified ARM-PCR protocol with three rounds of nested PCR amplified TCRbeta. TCRdb re-called the multiplex PCR reads through MiXCR, storing one row per CDR3 protein. The data show approximately 53,000 distinct CDR3 sequences, 60% to 80% seen once. This CDR3 has 15 amino acids. Germline trimming cut 4 bases from V and 2 bases from J; bases unmatched to any gene: 4. The V gene's germline CDR1 is SGHVS and CDR2 FQNEAQ. The template was RNA from unsorted bulk tissue. Distant lung tissue was collected more than 3 cm away from the tumor edge. This clonotype was found many times. Its antigen is unknown. The sequenced sample was distant non-tumor lung tissue. The rearrangement uses TRBV7-8 and TRBJ1-5; 8 bases line up with TRBD1. This clonotype was obtained from a woman aged 55-70 years with non-small cell lung cancer. As DNA, the CDR3 is TGTGCCAGCAGCTACTCGACAGGGGGCAATCAGCCCCAGCATTTT. Its protein is CASSYSTGGNQPQHF.